This note documents a single T cell receptor beta chain sequence. The germline V gene encodes CDR1 SEHNR and CDR2 FQNEAQ (reference sequence). After removal of 4 bases from V and 5 bases from J, the junction contained 14 bases not matched to a gene. There are 17 residues in the CDR3. The PCR was carried out with 60 Vbeta primers and 13 Jbeta primers. Assay: immunoSEQ multiplex PCR; the TCRdb copy retains only in-frame clones and omits some. This sample carries 160,000 or so clones, roughly 80% of them seen once, and the ten largest clones take more than 3%. This sample was included in a study of cytomegalovirus exposure and HLA in healthy donors.

The source of this sequence is a young man in good health and CMV-seropositive. This chain connects TRBV7-9 to TRBJ2-7, with 10 nucleotides matching TRBD1. The sequenced material came from PBMCs. This chain's CDR3 is CASSSDQSGTGADEQYF. CDR3 bases: TGTGCCAGCAGCTCAGATCAATCAGGGACAGGGGCCGACGAGCAGTACTTC.